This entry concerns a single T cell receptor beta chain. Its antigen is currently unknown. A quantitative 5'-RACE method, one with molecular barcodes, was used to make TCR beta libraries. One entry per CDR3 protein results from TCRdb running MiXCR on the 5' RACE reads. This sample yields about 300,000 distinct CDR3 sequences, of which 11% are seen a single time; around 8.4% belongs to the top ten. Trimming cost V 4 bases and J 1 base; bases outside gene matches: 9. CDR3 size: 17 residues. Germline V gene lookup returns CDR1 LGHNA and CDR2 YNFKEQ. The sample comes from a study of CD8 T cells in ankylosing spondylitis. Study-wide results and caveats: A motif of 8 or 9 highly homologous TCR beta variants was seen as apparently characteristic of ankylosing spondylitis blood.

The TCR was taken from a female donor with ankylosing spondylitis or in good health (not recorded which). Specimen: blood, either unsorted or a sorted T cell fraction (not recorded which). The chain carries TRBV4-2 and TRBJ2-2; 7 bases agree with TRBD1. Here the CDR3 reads CASSRSGQAGNTGELFF. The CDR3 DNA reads TGTGCCAGCAGCCGTTCTGGACAGGCGGGGAACACCGGGGAGCTGTTTTTT.